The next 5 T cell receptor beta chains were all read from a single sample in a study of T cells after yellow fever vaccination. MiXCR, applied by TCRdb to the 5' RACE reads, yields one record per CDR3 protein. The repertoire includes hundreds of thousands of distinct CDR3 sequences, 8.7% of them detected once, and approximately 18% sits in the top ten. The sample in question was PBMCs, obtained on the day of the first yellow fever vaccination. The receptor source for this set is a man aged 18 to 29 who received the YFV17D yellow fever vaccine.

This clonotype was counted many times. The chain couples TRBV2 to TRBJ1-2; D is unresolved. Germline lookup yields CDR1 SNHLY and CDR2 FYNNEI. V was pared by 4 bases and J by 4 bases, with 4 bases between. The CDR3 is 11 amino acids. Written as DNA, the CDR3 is TGTGCCAGCAGTGTTAGCTATGGCTACACCTTC. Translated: CASSVSYGYTF.

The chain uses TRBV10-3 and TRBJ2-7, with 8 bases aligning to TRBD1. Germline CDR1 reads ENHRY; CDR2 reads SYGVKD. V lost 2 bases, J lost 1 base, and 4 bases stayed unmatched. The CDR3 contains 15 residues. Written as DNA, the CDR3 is TGTGCCATCAGTGAGAGGAGGACAGGGTCCTACGAGCAGTACTTC. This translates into CAISERRTGSYEQYF.

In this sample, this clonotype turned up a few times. The CDR3 coding sequence is TGTGCCAGTATCCAACGGCGGGGGACTAGCGGGGCTGCGCAGTACTTC. It translates to CASIQRRGTSGAAQYF. The rearrangement uses TRBV7-8 and TRBJ2-7; 13 bases align to TRBD2. Unmatched junction bases numbered 17, after V lost 9 bases and J lost 9 bases. CDR1 is SGHVS, CDR2 FQNEAQ, per germline. This CDR3 is built from 16 residues.

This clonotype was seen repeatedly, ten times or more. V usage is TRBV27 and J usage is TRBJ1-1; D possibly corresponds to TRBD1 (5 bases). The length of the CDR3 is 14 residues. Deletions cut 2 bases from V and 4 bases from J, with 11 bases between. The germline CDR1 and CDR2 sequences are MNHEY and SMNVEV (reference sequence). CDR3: CASSLQGKGTEAFF. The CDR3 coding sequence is TGTGCCAGCAGTTTACAGGGAAAGGGCACTGAAGCTTTCTTT.

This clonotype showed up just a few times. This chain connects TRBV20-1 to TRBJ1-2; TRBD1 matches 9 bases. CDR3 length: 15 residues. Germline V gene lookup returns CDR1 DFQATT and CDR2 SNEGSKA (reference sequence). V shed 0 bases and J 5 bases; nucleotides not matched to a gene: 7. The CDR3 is CSARDRGQGLYGYTF. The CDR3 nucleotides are TGCAGTGCTAGAGATAGAGGACAGGGGCTATATGGCTACACCTTC.